The 22 T cell receptor beta chains below were found in one sample sequenced in a study of response to subunit inactivated influenza vaccine. MiXCR, run by TCRdb on the RT-PCR reads, gives a single entry per CDR3 protein. The repertoire has about 540,000 distinct CDR3 sequences, roughly 23% of them found once; the top ten carry 2.5% to 3%. Separately, the same data were catalogued under a study of T cells expressing NK-cell markers. That investigation notes: Generation of TCR beta cDNA was performed by 5'RACE template switching incorporating UMIs.

This specimen was CD4+ T cells sorted from PBMCs, taken 11 to 12 days after vaccination. The receptors stem from a man aged 45-65 years who received an inactivated influenza vaccine.

The table lists this clonotype with many counts. The gene calls are TRBV7-9 and TRBJ1-5; no definite D call. V dropped 1 base and J dropped 6 bases, with 7 bases sitting between them. Germline V CDR1 and CDR2: SEHNR, FQNEAQ (reference sequence). This CDR3 region has 13 residues. CDR3 residues: CASSLGPFQPQHF. CDR3 coding DNA: TGTGCCAGCAGCTTAGGGCCGTTTCAGCCCCAGCATTTT.

This rearrangement joins TRBV20-1 to TRBJ2-3; 14 bases are shared with TRBD2. Germline CDR1 is DFQATT and CDR2 is SNEGSKA (reference sequence). The CDR3 spans 17 residues. The V and J ends lost 1 base and 0 bases, in that order; junction bases with no gene match: 3. CDR3 sequence: CSARGGLAGASTDTQYF. The CDR3 nucleotides are TGCAGTGCTAGAGGGGGACTAGCGGGAGCTAGCACAGATACGCAGTATTTT.

This rearrangement joins TRBV29-1 to TRBJ2-2, with D possibly being TRBD1 (5 bases). This CDR3 comprises 14 residues. CDR1 is SQVTM, CDR2 ANQGSEA, per germline. Between the trimmed V and J ends, which lost 3 bases and 4 bases, there was a span of 12 bases. The CDR3 bases are TGCAGCGTTGACCAAGGGGTGTCCACCGGGGAGCTGTTTTTT. Translating it yields CSVDQGVSTGELFF.

In regard to this clonotype: A read error is the likely source, as a far larger clone sits one nucleotide away. The missing conserved phenylalanine or tryptophan at the end of this CDR3 makes a read error likely. This chain links TRBV5-1 with TRBJ1-1; D is perhaps TRBD1 (6 bases). Germline-derived CDR1 and CDR2 are SGHRS and YFSETQ. Trimming took off 3 bases at V and 1 base at J, with 7 bases between the two ends. CDR3 length equals 13 residues. As DNA, the CDR3 is TGCGCCAGCAGCTCGACAGGGAACACTGAAGCTTTCTCT. This sequence encodes CASSSTGNTEAFS.

The chain has TRBV20-1 and TRBJ1-5, with a possible D match to TRBD1 (5 bases). The CDR3 has 13 residues. Germline V gene sequence: CDR1 DFQATT, CDR2 SNEGSKA (reference sequence). V lost 5 bases and J lost 5, with 13 bases in between. The CDR3 protein is CSARRGNDQPQHF. The CDR3 DNA sequence: TGCAGTGCTCGGCGGGGGAACGATCAGCCCCAGCATTTT.

The table lists this clonotype with many counts. The chain recombines TRBV7-9 with TRBJ1-1, with D possibly matching TRBD1 (5 bases). The germline gives CDR1 SEHNR, CDR2 FQNEAQ (reference sequence). Deletions cut 7 bases from V and 4 bases from J, with 16 bases between. CDR3 size: 14 residues. DNA of the CDR3: TGTGCCAGCACCCCGGGGGGATCAGTCACTGAAGCTTTCTTT. It is translated as CASTPGGSVTEAFF.

In this sample, this clonotype turned up many times. This rearrangement joins TRBV24-1 to TRBJ2-5; 7 bases line up with TRBD1. Germline V CDR1 and CDR2: KGHDR, SFDVKD. The CDR3 is 14 amino acids. Unmatched junction bases numbered 3, after V lost 4 bases and J lost 2 bases. The CDR3 nucleotides are TGTGCCACCAGTGACCCGACAGGGCAAGAGACCCAGTACTTC. Protein sequence: CATSDPTGQETQYF.

The J gene is TRBJ1-1, the V gene TRBV3-1, with D maybe TRBD1 (5 bases). This CDR3 spans 15 amino acids. CDR1 is LGHDT and CDR2 is YNNKEL in the germline V gene (reference sequence). The ends were cut back, 0 bases at V and 0 bases at J, with 8 bases in the middle. CDR3 in DNA: TGTGCCAGCAGCCAAGAGGGACTCCTGAACACTGAAGCTTTCTTT. Protein: CASSQEGLLNTEAFF.

In the case of this clonotype: Germline is not matched at one junction end, which may reflect a read error. CDR3 protein: CASSSRQGSALF. The CDR3 region has the DNA TGTGCCAGCAGCTCAAGACAGGGTTCCGCCCTATTC. The chain employs TRBV7-9 and TRBJ1-2, with 7 positions matching TRBD1. CDR3 length equals 12 residues. CDR1 and CDR2 from the germline V gene are SEHNR and FQNEAQ (reference sequence).

The rearrangement joins TRBV27 to TRBJ2-5; 8 bases align to TRBD1. CDR1 is MNHEY and CDR2 is SMNVEV in the germline V gene (reference sequence). With 11 bases clipped from V and 5 bases from J, the junction kept 28 bases outside the gene matches. There are 19 residues in the CDR3. The CDR3, as DNA: TGTGCCGCAGCGGCCTTTGGGGGGACAGGACAAATCTCGCGGGAGACCCAGTACTTC. Translation gives CAAAAFGGTGQISRETQYF.

The V call is TRBV10-3, the J call TRBJ2-7; 11 nucleotides agree with TRBD2. This CDR3 has 14 residues. Germline loops: CDR1 ENHRY, CDR2 SYGVKD. V lost 3 bases and J lost 6; bases outside the gene matches: 4. The CDR3 reads CAISDPGLAVEQYF. The DNA for the CDR3 is TGTGCCATCAGTGATCCGGGACTAGCGGTCGAGCAGTACTTC.

The V and J genes are TRBV28 and TRBJ2-7; a weak D match, TRBD1 (6 bases). The CDR3 spans 13 residues. Per germline, CDR1 MDHEN and CDR2 SYDVKM. The V end was cut by 5 bases, the J end by 2 bases, with 10 bases between. CDR3 coding DNA: TGTGCCAGCAGTAACAGGGTCCCCTACGAGCAGTACTTC. It codes for CASSNRVPYEQYF.

This clonotype was found a few times. The chain joins TRBV3-1 to TRBJ2-1, with TRBD2 matching 9 bases. The CDR3 extends over 14 amino acids. The V gene end was trimmed by 4 bases and the J gene end by 6 bases; junction bases not matched to a gene: 4. Germline V gives CDR1 LGHDT, CDR2 YNNKEL (reference sequence). The CDR3 nucleotides read TGTGCCAGCAGCCGGACTAGCGTCCCCAATGAGCAGTTCTTC. Translation: CASSRTSVPNEQFF.

This clonotype was seen repeatedly, ten times or more. V is TRBV12-3 or TRBV12-4 and J is TRBJ1-3; no reliable D call. The V end was cut by 6 bases, the J end by 0 bases, with 12 bases between. The CDR3 covers 15 residues. CDR3 protein: CASSSDRYSGNTIYF. The DNA for the CDR3 is TGTGCCAGCAGCTCGGACCGGTACTCTGGAAACACCATATATTTT.

This clonotype was detected only a few times. The V call is TRBV5-4, the J call TRBJ2-1, with 13 bases matching TRBD2. With V trimmed by 4 bases and J by 8 bases, 9 bases remained unmatched. CDR1 is SGHNT, CDR2 YYREEE, per germline (reference sequence). This CDR3 is 16 amino acids long. The CDR3 DNA is TGTGCCAGCAGCCCGAGGACTAGCGGGAGTGTCGATGAGCAGTTCTTC. It codes for CASSPRTSGSVDEQFF.

This chain joins TRBV5-4 and TRBJ2-2, with TRBD2 as a possible D gene (7 bases). Germline lookup yields CDR1 SGHNT and CDR2 YYREEE (reference sequence). The ends were cut back, 4 bases at V and 6 bases at J, with 16 bases in the middle. This CDR3 comprises 15 residues. The CDR3 coding sequence is TGTGCCAGCAGCCCGGGAGGCGGACAGCCCGGGGAGCTGTTTTTT. Translating it yields CASSPGGGQPGELFF.

The CDR3 region is CASSTRQATVAFF. The CDR3 bases are TGTGCCAGCAGCACAAGACAGGCTACAGTAGCTTTCTTT. The chain carries TRBV7-2 and TRBJ1-1, with D possibly matching TRBD1 (6 bases). Germline CDR1 SGHTA, CDR2 FQGNSA. This CDR3 is 13 amino acids long. With 5 bases removed from V and 10 bases from J, the gap between germline ends came to 17 bases.

In its sample, this clonotype was seen a few times. V usage is TRBV5-1 and J usage is TRBJ2-7, with D possibly matching TRBD1 (6 bases). Per the germline V gene, CDR1 is SGHRS and CDR2 is YFSETQ. The CDR3 length is 15 residues. V gave up 4 bases and J gave up 0 bases, with 14 bases separating them. CDR3 sequence (DNA): TGCGCCAGCAGCCGAGACAGGAGAAGCTCCTACGAGCAGTACTTC. It encodes CASSRDRRSSYEQYF. Full variable domain (missing parts from reference TRBV5-1 and TRBJ2-7): KAGVTQTPRYLIKTRGQQVTLSCSPISGHRSVSWYQQTPGQGLQFLFEYFSETQRNKGNFPGRFSGRQFSNSRSEMNVSTLELGDSALYLCASSRDRRSSYEQYFGPGTRLTVT.

This clonotype was seen a few times. J is TRBJ1-5 and V is TRBV12-3 or TRBV12-4, with 9 nucleotides matching TRBD1. The junction had 2 bases not matched to a gene; V was cut back by 5 bases and J by 3 bases. The CDR3 extends over 14 amino acids. DNA of the CDR3: TGTGCCAGCAGTAGGACAGGGGACAATCAGCCCCAGCATTTT. Amino acids: CASSRTGDNQPQHF.

This clonotype was recorded a few times. The rearrangement links TRBV5-1 to TRBJ1-1, with 7 bases that match TRBD1. Germline CDR1 SGHRS, CDR2 YFSETQ. The CDR3 extends over 14 amino acids. After removal of 4 bases from V and 1 base from J, the junction contained 4 bases not matched to a gene. The CDR3 nucleotides are TGCGCCAGCAGCAAGGACAGGCCGAACACTGAAGCTTTCTTT. Protein product: CASSKDRPNTEAFF.

This chain links TRBV5-6 with TRBJ1-5; 8 bases are shared with TRBD1. The germline CDR1 and CDR2 sequences are SGHDT and YYEEEE. This CDR3 has 16 amino acids. J lost 3 bases, V lost 0 bases, and 5 bases had no gene match. The CDR3 here is CASSLGTGMNNQPQHF. CDR3 DNA: TGTGCCAGCAGCTTGGGGACAGGGATGAACAATCAGCCCCAGCATTTT.

The chain recombines TRBV29-1 with TRBJ2-6; no reliable D call. Germline V gives CDR1 SQVTM, CDR2 ANQGSEA. V lost 3 bases and J lost 1, with 7 bases in between. The length of the CDR3 is 14 residues. The CDR3 DNA is TGCAGCGTTGAGACCAATTCTGGGGCCAACGTCCTGACTTTC. This gives the protein CSVETNSGANVLTF.